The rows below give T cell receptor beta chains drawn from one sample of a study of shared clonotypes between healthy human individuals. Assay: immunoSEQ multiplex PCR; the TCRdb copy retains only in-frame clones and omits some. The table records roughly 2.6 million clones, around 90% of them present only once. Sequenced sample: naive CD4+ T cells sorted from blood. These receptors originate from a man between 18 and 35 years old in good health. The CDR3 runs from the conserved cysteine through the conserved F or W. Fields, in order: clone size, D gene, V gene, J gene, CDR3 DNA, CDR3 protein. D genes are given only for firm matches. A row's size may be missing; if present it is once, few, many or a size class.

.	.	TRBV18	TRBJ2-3	TGTGCCAGCTCAACTCGTCAACTGACCGGGACCTCCGGCGCAGATACGCAGTATTTT	CASSTRQLTGTSGADTQYF
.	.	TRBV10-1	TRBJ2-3	TGCGCCAGCAGGAACGAGGGTTCAGATACGCAGTATTTT	CASRNEGSDTQYF
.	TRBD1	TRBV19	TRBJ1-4	TGTGCCAGTACGAACAGGGGAGAAAAACTGTTTTTT	CASTNRGEKLFF
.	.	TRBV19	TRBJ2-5	TGTGCCAGTAGCCCCATGTGGGGGGTGGGGGAGACCCAGTACTTC	CASSPMWGVGETQYF
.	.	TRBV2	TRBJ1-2	TGTGCCAGCAGTGTCGACAGCCGGGCCGGCTACACCTTC	CASSVDSRAGYTF
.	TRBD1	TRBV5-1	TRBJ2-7	TGCGCCAGCAGCTTGATCGGTGGTTGGACAGGCTCCTACGAGCAGTACTTC	CASSLIGGWTGSYEQYF
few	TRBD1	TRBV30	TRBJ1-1	TGTGCCTGGAGACAGGGGATGAACACTGAAGCTTTCTTT	CAWRQGMNTEAFF
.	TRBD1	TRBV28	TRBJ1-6	TGTGCCAGCAGTCCGGACAGGGCCAATTCACCCCTCCACTTT	CASSPDRANSPLHF
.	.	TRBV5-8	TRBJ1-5	TGTGCCAGCAGCTTGGAAAGGTTGAGGCAGCCCCAGCATTTT	CASSLERLRQPQHF
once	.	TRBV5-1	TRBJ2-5	TGCGCCAGCAGCTTGGTTCCGGGCCTACAAGAGACCCAGTACTTC	CASSLVPGLQETQYF
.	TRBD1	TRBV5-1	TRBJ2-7	TGCGCCAGCAGCAGACAGGGGGACTCCTACGAGCAGTACTTC	CASSRQGDSYEQYF
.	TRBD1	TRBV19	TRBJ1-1	TGTGCCAGTAGTACCCGGGACAGGGGGATGAACACTGAAGCTTTCTTT	CASSTRDRGMNTEAFF
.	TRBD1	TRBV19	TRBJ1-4	TGTGCCAGTAGTAAAAACAGGGGTGAAAAACTGTTTTTT	CASSKNRGEKLFF
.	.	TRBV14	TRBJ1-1	TGTGCCAGCAGCCAATTGTCCGGGGCGGGCACTGAAGCTTTCTTT	CASSQLSGAGTEAFF
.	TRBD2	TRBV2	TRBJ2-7	TGTGCCAGCACCCTGACTAGCGGGTACTCCTACGAGCAGTACTTC	CASTLTSGYSYEQYF
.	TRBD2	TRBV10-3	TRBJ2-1	TGTGCCATCAGTGATGGACTAGCGGGAGACTACAATGAGCAGTTCTTC	CAISDGLAGDYNEQFF
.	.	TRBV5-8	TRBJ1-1	TGTGCCAGCTTGAAATCTTTGGGCACTGAAGCTTTCTTT	CASLKSLGTEAFF
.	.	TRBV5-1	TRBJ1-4	TGCGCCAGCAGCAGGGAGGGGGGGAATGAAAAACTGTTTTTT	CASSREGGNEKLFF
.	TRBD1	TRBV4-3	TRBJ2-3	TGCGCCAGCAGCCAAGGGGACAGGGAAGCAGATACGCAGTATTTT	CASSQGDREADTQYF